This TCR beta chain stems from a study of cytomegalovirus exposure and HLA in healthy donors. The CDR3 consists of 14 residues. Germline CDR1 and CDR2: SNHLY and FYNNEI. Trimming removed 8 bases at V and 2 bases at J, with 14 bases between. In the PCR, 60 Vbeta and 13 Jbeta primers were used. Sequencing was performed with immunoSEQ multiplex PCR; in TCRdb, only in-frame clones are kept and a portion is missing. Here the sample spans some 67,000 clones, approximately 90% being singletons. The rearrangement links TRBV2 to TRBJ2-3; no firm D call. Sequencing was done on a sample of PBMCs. The sequence derives from a woman aged 25 to 39 in good health and CMV-seropositive. The CDR3 DNA follows: TGTGCCAGCTATTTGACAAGCTACACAGATACGCAGTATTTT. It encodes CASYLTSYTDTQYF.